The 25 T cell receptor beta chains reported below all come from one sample, sequenced in a study of identical twins. Each CDR3 protein is one row after TCRdb ran MiXCR on the 5' RACE reads. Found here are 230,000 or so distinct CDR3 sequences, approximately 8.3% of them singletons; the top ten hold less than 4%. Another study also made use of these data, one on yellow fever vaccine responses in identical twins.

Material for sequencing was CD8+ T cells sorted from blood. These receptors all come from a woman younger than 30 in good health.

This clonotype has a handful of counts. CDR3 sequence (DNA): TGTGCCAGCAGTTACTTGGGGCCAGCAGATACGCAGTATTTT. This sequence encodes CASSYLGPADTQYF. The rearrangement links TRBV6-2 or TRBV6-3 to TRBJ2-3; perhaps TRBD1 as D (5 bases). The V end was cut by 1 base, the J end by 4 bases, with 9 bases between. Germline V gene sequence: CDR1 MNHEY, CDR2 SVGEGT. The CDR3 covers 14 residues.

The V and J genes are TRBV4-1 and TRBJ2-7, with D tentatively TRBD2 (6 bases). This CDR3 has 14 amino acids. CDR1 and CDR2 (germline): MGHRA, YSYEKL. The V and J ends lost 2 bases and 6 bases respectively, with 14 bases between them. The CDR3 loop is CASSQSTGVSEQYF. The DNA for the CDR3 is TGCGCCAGCAGCCAATCCACGGGAGTAAGCGAGCAGTACTTC.

The chain employs TRBV4-3 and TRBJ1-1, with a tentative D call TRBD1 (5 bases). The germline V gene has CDR1 LGHNA and CDR2 YSLEER. V gave up 0 bases and J gave up 5 bases, with 13 bases separating them. The CDR3 length is 15 residues. The CDR3 DNA is TGCGCCAGCAGCCAAGATCGTTGGGGGGGGACTGAAGCTTTCTTT. Translating it yields CASSQDRWGGTEAFF.

The chain couples TRBV3-1 to TRBJ2-7, with D perhaps TRBD2 (5 bases). The ends were cut back, 1 base at V and 0 bases at J, with 10 bases in the middle. Germline assignment: CDR1 LGHDT and CDR2 YNNKEL (reference sequence). The CDR3 loop spans 15 amino acids. CDR3 nucleotide sequence: TGTGCCAGCAGCCAAGTACGCGGGCCCTCCTACGAGCAGTACTTC. It codes for CASSQVRGPSYEQYF.

The V gene is TRBV7-2, the J gene TRBJ2-3; 9 bases map to TRBD2. J was trimmed by 4 bases and V by 5 bases; bases with no gene match: 10. The CDR3 runs to 16 residues. In germline, CDR1 is SGHTA, CDR2 FQGNSA. The CDR3 nucleotides are TGTGCCAGCAGCCGCCCCCGGGCTAGCGGGGCAGATACGCAGTATTTT. It is translated as CASSRPRASGADTQYF.

This clonotype has a handful of counts. This rearrangement joins TRBV29-1 to TRBJ2-7; TRBD2 is a possible D gene (8 bases). Germline V gene data show CDR1 as SQVTM and CDR2 as ANQGSEA. V dropped 3 bases and J dropped 0 bases, with 15 bases sitting between them. This CDR3 contains 15 residues. The CDR3, as DNA: TGCAGCGTTGACGGGGGGGACAGTAGCTCCTACGAGCAGTACTTC. Amino acid sequence: CSVDGGDSSSYEQYF.

This sequence joins TRBV12-3 or TRBV12-4 and TRBJ1-1; D is unresolved. The CDR3 length is 14 residues. Trimming pared 3 bases from V and 7 bases from J, leaving 15 bases between. CDR3 loop: CASSFGGNVIEAFF. CDR3 sequence (DNA): TGTGCCAGCAGTTTCGGTGGTAACGTCATTGAAGCTTTCTTT.

In this sample, this clonotype turned up a few times. The chain combines TRBV29-1 with TRBJ2-7; D is possibly TRBD1 (7 bases). Germline lookup yields CDR1 SQVTM and CDR2 ANQGSEA. Trimming left V 5 bases short and J 0 bases short, with 17 bases between. CDR3 size: 15 residues. CDR3 DNA: TGCAGCGTTTATTACAGGGGAGGAATCTCCTACGAGCAGTACTTC. Amino acids: CSVYYRGGISYEQYF.

This clonotype was detected many times. The chain joins TRBV29-1 to TRBJ2-1, with 8 bases identical to TRBD2. Trimming took 5 bases from V and 11 from J; bases not matched to a gene: 5. Germline CDR1 SQVTM, CDR2 ANQGSEA. The CDR3 is made up of 11 amino acids. The CDR3 sequence: CSVPAGGQQFF. The CDR3 bases are TGCAGCGTTCCGGCGGGGGGCCAGCAGTTCTTC.

CDR3 region: CASRNKAGGPNEQFF. CDR3 sequence (DNA): TGTGCCAGCAGGAATAAAGCGGGGGGGCCCAATGAGCAGTTCTTC. The rearrangement joins TRBV3-1 to TRBJ2-1, with TRBD2 matching 10 bases. J gave up 6 bases and V 6 bases, and 8 bases lay outside the gene matches. Germline V CDR1 and CDR2: LGHDT, YNNKEL (reference sequence). There are 15 residues in the CDR3.

This clonotype occurred once. The genes are TRBV7-3 and TRBJ2-5, with a possible D match to TRBD2 (6 bases). With 2 bases removed from V and 5 bases from J, the gap between germline ends came to 15 bases. The length of the CDR3 is 15 residues. Germline loops: CDR1 SGHTA, CDR2 FQGTGA. CDR3 region: CASSLAPGDLETQYF. Here the CDR3 DNA reads TGTGCCAGCAGCTTAGCCCCGGGAGATTTGGAGACCCAGTACTTC.

This clonotype was observed a handful of times. The V call is TRBV12-3 or TRBV12-4, the J call TRBJ2-7, with a weak D call TRBD2 (6 bases). This CDR3 is 14 amino acids long. V lost 2 bases, J lost 3 bases, and 11 bases lay in between. The CDR3 bases are TGTGCCAGCAGTTTACGGCCGGGAGACTACGAGCAGTACTTC. This gives the protein CASSLRPGDYEQYF.

This clonotype has at least ten counts. The CDR3 coding sequence is TGTGCCAGTGGGGGGGTACTAGAGGAGTACCAAGAGACCCAGTACTTC. As protein: CASGGVLEEYQETQYF. The chain carries TRBV12-3 or TRBV12-4 and TRBJ2-5; 7 nucleotides agree with TRBD2. The J segment lost 0 bases and the V segment lost 9 bases, leaving 13 bases of the junction unmatched. This CDR3 is 16 amino acids long.

This chain links TRBV6-5 with TRBJ2-2, with 7 bases fitting TRBD2. The CDR3 extends over 18 amino acids. CDR1 is MNHEY and CDR2 is SVGAGI in the germline V gene. Trimming removed 0 bases from V and 4 bases from J; junction bases left unmatched: 11. In DNA, the CDR3 is TGTGCCAGCAGTTACTCCCTCGGGCGGCTAGCGGTCACCGGGGAGCTGTTTTTT. Translated, it gives CASSYSLGRLAVTGELFF.

This clonotype was seen a few times. The chain joins TRBV11-1 to TRBJ2-7, with a tentative D call TRBD2 (5 bases). The CDR3 sequence is 18 residues long. Deletions cut 1 base from V and 3 bases from J, with 22 bases between. Germline CDR1 is SGHAT and CDR2 is FQDESV (reference sequence). The CDR3 DNA reads TGTGCCAGCAGCTTAGGGGGTACGCGGGTCGTCCCCTTCTACGAGCAGTACTTC. Its translation is CASSLGGTRVVPFYEQYF.

This clonotype has only a few counts. The chain uses TRBV7-9 and TRBJ2-4, with 7 bases identical to TRBD1. Germline V gene data show CDR1 as SEHNR and CDR2 as FQNEAQ (reference sequence). V shed 7 bases and J 6 bases; nucleotides not matched to a gene: 12. This CDR3 has 15 amino acids. The CDR3 spells CASIPLSTGRNIQYF. CDR3 bases: TGTGCCAGCATTCCCCTATCGACAGGGCGAAACATTCAGTACTTC. The full variable domain, completed using reference TRBV7-9 and TRBJ2-4, is DTGVSQNPRHKITKRGQNVTFRCDPISEHNRLYWYRQTLGQGPEFLTYFQNEAQLEKSRLLSDRFSAERPKGSFSTLEIQRTEQGDSAMYLCASIPLSTGRNIQYFGAGTRLSVL.

This clonotype was observed a handful of times. The chain is built from TRBV20-1 and TRBJ2-7; TRBD2 matches at 9 bases. This CDR3 contains 14 residues. V trimming: 4 bases; J trimming: 6 bases; junction bases outside the gene matches: 10. Germline V lookup: CDR1 DFQATT, CDR2 SNEGSKA (reference sequence). The CDR3 here is CSATTPGLAFEQYF. CDR3 bases: TGCAGTGCTACCACCCCGGGACTAGCATTCGAGCAGTACTTC.

This clonotype was seen more than once but under ten times. This sequence joins TRBV7-6 and TRBJ2-7, with D perhaps TRBD1 (6 bases). The germline CDR1 and CDR2 sequences are SGHVS and FNYEAQ. Trimming shortened V by 4 bases and J by 2 bases, and 12 bases separated the two germline ends. The CDR3 is made up of 14 amino acids. CDR3 DNA sequence: TGTGCCAGCAGCTGGTCGCAGGGGCCCTACGAGCAGTACTTC. Its translation is CASSWSQGPYEQYF.

The chain combines TRBV20-1 with TRBJ2-7; possible D gene TRBD2, 6 bases. V lost 5 bases to trimming and J lost 3 bases, with 23 bases between them. CDR1 and CDR2 (germline): DFQATT, SNEGSKA (reference sequence). The CDR3 extends over 16 amino acids. The CDR3 nucleotides are TGCAGTGCTCTAGCAGTAAACCGGGACTCGGTCTACGAGCAGTACTTC. Translating gives CSALAVNRDSVYEQYF.

This clonotype was seen many times. V is TRBV27 and J is TRBJ2-7; D is unresolved. Germline CDR1 is MNHEY and CDR2 is SMNVEV (reference sequence). There are 14 residues in the CDR3. The germline V and J ends were trimmed by 5 bases and 0 bases, with 11 bases remaining between them. DNA of the CDR3: TGTGCCAGCAGTCCTCCAGCAAACTCCTACGAGCAGTACTTC. Amino acid sequence: CASSPPANSYEQYF.

This clonotype was observed a handful of times. The chain couples TRBV19 to TRBJ2-2; 7 bases are a match to TRBD2. Germline CDR1 reads LNHDA; CDR2 reads SQIVND (reference sequence). This CDR3 spans 15 amino acids. V was pared by 8 bases and J by 3 bases, with 9 bases of the junction left unmatched. The CDR3 region has the DNA TGTGCCAGTGTCGGGGAGGGTAAGGACACCGGGGAGCTGTTTTTT. It is translated as CASVGEGKDTGELFF.

The table lists this clonotype with many counts. The chain couples TRBV28 to TRBJ2-5; D may be TRBD2 (5 bases). Trimming stripped 6 bases from V and 4 bases from J, with 12 bases between. This CDR3 spans 13 amino acids. Germline-derived CDR1 and CDR2 are MDHEN and SYDVKM. CDR3 nucleotide sequence: TGTGCCAGCAGCGTACGGGAATCAGAGACCCAGTACTTC. Protein sequence: CASSVRESETQYF.

This clonotype showed up many times. This chain connects TRBV29-1 to TRBJ2-1, with 10 bases that match TRBD1. The CDR3 loop spans 18 amino acids. Germline-derived CDR1 and CDR2 are SQVTM and ANQGSEA. Losses at the gene ends were 0 bases for V and 1 base for J; bases not matched to a gene: 9. The DNA for the CDR3 is TGCAGCGTTGAAGACTTGGACAGGGGGGGACTGTCCTACAATGAGCAGTTCTTC. As protein: CSVEDLDRGGLSYNEQFF.

The sample holds many counts of this clonotype. The J gene is TRBJ2-2, the V gene TRBV29-1; tentatively, D is TRBD1 or TRBD2 (5 bases each). This CDR3 has 14 amino acids. With 3 bases removed from V and 3 bases from J, the gap between germline ends came to 11 bases. Per germline, CDR1 SQVTM and CDR2 ANQGSEA. The CDR3 loop is CSVDGGFDTGELFF. The CDR3 DNA follows: TGCAGCGTTGATGGGGGTTTCGACACCGGGGAGCTGTTTTTT.

This clonotype was counted ten times or more. The chain employs TRBV29-1 and TRBJ2-5, with a possible D match to TRBD2 (5 bases). The germline CDR1 and CDR2 sequences are SQVTM and ANQGSEA. V was shortened by 4 bases and J by 5 bases, with 20 bases between the two germline ends. The CDR3 extends over 15 amino acids. CDR3 in amino acids: CSVVEGYGALETQYF. Here the CDR3 DNA reads TGCAGCGTTGTAGAGGGCTATGGAGCGCTCGAGACCCAGTACTTC.